This TCR beta chain was obtained from a study of identical twins' blood T cells. Overall study results and limits: Twin repertoire similarity may partly reflect shared environment. V gene usage reportedly matched far better within twin pairs than unrelated donors.

The germline gives CDR1 SGHRS, CDR2 YFSETQ. V lost 3 bases, J lost 0 bases, and 11 bases stayed unmatched. The CDR3 totals 17 residues. Ten or more counts support this clonotype. As yet, its antigen is unknown. The three twin pairs were reared together, likely meeting the same infections. In the original analysis: Per-library CDR3 reads ranged about 2.2 to 3.6 million; clonotypes, ~85,000 to ~500,000. TCRdb reanalysed the 5' RACE reads using MiXCR and keeps one entry per CDR3 protein. The V and J calls were determined by TCRdb, not by the authors. The sample records fewer than 450,000 distinct CDR3 sequences, roughly 31% being singletons.

The specimen was PBMCs. The sequence was obtained from a woman between 18 and 50 years old in good health. The rearrangement uses TRBV5-1 and TRBJ1-1; 7 nucleotides align to TRBD1. CDR3 DNA sequence: TGCGCCAGCAGCTCGACAGGGTTTGGGAGTATGAACACTGAAGCTTTCTTT. It yields the protein CASSSTGFGSMNTEAFF. Filled out from reference TRBV5-1 and TRBJ1-1, the complete variable domain reads KAGVTQTPRYLIKTRGQQVTLSCSPISGHRSVSWYQQTPGQGLQFLFEYFSETQRNKGNFPGRFSGRQFSNSRSEMNVSTLELGDSALYLCASSSTGFGSMNTEAFFGQGTRLTVV.